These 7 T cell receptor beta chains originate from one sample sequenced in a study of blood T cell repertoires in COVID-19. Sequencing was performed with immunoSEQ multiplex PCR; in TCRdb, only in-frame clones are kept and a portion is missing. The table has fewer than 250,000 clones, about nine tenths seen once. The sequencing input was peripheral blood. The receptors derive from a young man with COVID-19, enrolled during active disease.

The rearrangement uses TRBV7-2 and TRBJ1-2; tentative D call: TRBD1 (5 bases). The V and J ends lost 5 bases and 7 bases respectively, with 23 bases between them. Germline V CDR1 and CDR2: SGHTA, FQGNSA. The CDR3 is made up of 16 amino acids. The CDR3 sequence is CASSEHTMRGIGGYTF. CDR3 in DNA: TGTGCCAGCAGCGAACACACGATGCGGGGGATCGGTGGCTACACCTTC.

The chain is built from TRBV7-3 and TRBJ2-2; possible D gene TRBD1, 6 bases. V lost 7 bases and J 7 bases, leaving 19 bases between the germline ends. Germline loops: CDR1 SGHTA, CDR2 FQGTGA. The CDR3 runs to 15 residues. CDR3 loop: CASTVGAGGSGELFF. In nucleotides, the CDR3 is TGTGCCAGCACCGTGGGGGCAGGTGGGAGCGGGGAGCTGTTTTTT. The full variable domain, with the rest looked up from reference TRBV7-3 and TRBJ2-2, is GAGVSQTPSNKVTEKGKYVELRCDPISGHTALYWYRQSLGQGPEFLIYFQGTGAADDSGLPNDRFFAVRPEGSVSTLKIQRTERGDSAVYLCASTVGAGGSGELFFGEGSRLTVL.

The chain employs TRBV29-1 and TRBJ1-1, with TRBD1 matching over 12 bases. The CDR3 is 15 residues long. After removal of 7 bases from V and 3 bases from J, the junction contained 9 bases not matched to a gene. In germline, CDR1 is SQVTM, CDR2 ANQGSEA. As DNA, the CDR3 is TGCAGCGCCGGGACAGGGGGCTTTTTGTACACTGAAGCTTTCTTT. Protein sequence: CSAGTGGFLYTEAFF.

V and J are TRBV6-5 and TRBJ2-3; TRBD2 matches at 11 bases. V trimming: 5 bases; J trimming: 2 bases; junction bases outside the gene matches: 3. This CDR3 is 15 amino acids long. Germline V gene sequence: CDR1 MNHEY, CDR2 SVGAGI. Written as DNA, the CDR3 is TGTGCCAGCAGTAGACTAGCGGGGCACACAGATACGCAGTATTTT. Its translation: CASSRLAGHTDTQYF.

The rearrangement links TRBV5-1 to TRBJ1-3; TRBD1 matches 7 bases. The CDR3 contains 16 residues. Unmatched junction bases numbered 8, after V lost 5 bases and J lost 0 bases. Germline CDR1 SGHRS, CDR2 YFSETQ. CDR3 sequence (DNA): TGCGCCAGCAGTCCGGGACAGCGACGCTCTGGAAACACCATATATTTT. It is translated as CASSPGQRRSGNTIYF.

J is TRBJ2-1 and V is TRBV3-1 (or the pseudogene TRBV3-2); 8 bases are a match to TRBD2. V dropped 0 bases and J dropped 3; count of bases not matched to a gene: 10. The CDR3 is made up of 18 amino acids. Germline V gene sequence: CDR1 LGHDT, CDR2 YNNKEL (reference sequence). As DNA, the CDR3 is TGTGCCAGCAGCCAAGATTTTACGGGGACTAGATACTACAATGAGCAGTTCTTC. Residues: CASSQDFTGTRYYNEQFF.

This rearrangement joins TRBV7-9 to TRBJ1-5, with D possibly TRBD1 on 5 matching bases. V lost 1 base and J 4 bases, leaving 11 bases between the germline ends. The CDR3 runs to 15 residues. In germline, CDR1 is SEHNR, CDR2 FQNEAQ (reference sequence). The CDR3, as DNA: TGTGCCAGCAGCTTAGGCGGGGGGTTGAATCAGCCCCAGCATTTT. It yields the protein CASSLGGGLNQPQHF.